A selection of T cell receptor beta chains follows, all from one sample in a study of blood T cell repertoires in COVID-19. The repertoire was sequenced with immunoSEQ multiplex PCR; TCRdb's copy has only in-frame clones and lacks some. The sample consists of 110,000 to 150,000 clones, around 80% of them appearing once. The sample comprised peripheral blood. The receptors shown here come from a man in his sixties or seventies who had recovered from COVID-19. Each CDR3 is given with its conserved first and last residue. A D gene is named only where the DNA matches it firmly. Some rows have no size entry. The others give once, few or many, or a class for an expanded clone.

>TRBV29-1|TRBJ2-7|TRBD1|-
CSVGDRGPYEQYF
TGCAGCGTTGGGGACAGGGGGCCCTACGAGCAGTACTTC
>TRBV7-2|TRBJ2-1|TRBD2|-
CASSINGAGGSEQFF
TGTGCCAGCAGCATAAACGGGGCGGGAGGAAGTGAGCAGTTCTTC
>TRBV10-3|TRBJ2-1|-|-
CAISVSNPIHEQFF
TGTGCCATCAGTGTCTCTAACCCCATCCATGAGCAGTTCTTC
>TRBV7-6|TRBJ2-3|-|-
CASSLKPPGQALTDTQYF
TGTGCCAGCAGCTTAAAACCTCCTGGACAAGCTCTCACAGATACGCAGTATTTT
>TRBV6-6|TRBJ2-7|TRBD2|-
CASSYLAGGSGEQYF
TGTGCCAGCAGTTACTTGGCGGGAGGATCGGGGGAGCAGTACTTC
>TRBV6-5|TRBJ1-1|-|few
CASSYSGRGNTEAFF
TGTGCCAGCAGTTACTCAGGGCGGGGGAACACTGAAGCTTTCTTT
>TRBV19|TRBJ2-4|-|-
CASSPPGLAKNIQYF
TGTGCCAGTAGCCCGCCTGGGCTGGCCAAAAACATTCAGTACTTC
>TRBV10-1|TRBJ2-3|-|-
CASSEMLADTDTQYF
TGCGCCAGCAGTGAGATGTTAGCGGACACAGATACGCAGTATTTT
>TRBV6-5|TRBJ2-7|-|-
CASRETGVRDEQYF
TGTGCCAGCAGGGAGACAGGAGTGAGGGACGAGCAGTACTTC
>TRBV19|TRBJ1-5|-|-
CASAGRVIEPQHF
TGTGCCAGTGCGGGGCGGGTTATAGAGCCCCAGCATTTT
>TRBV12-5|TRBJ1-1|-|-
CASAPSGGVRRAFF
TGTGCTAGTGCCCCGAGTGGGGGGGTTCGACGGGCTTTCTTT
>TRBV27|TRBJ2-2|TRBD2|-
CASSLVSGLAGVPGELFF
TGTGCCAGCAGTTTGGTATCGGGTCTAGCGGGAGTCCCCGGGGAGCTGTTTTTT
>TRBV18|TRBJ2-7|TRBD2|-
CASSPSGGTNEQYF
TGTGCCAGCTCACCTAGCGGGGGTACGAACGAGCAGTACTTC
>TRBV5-4|TRBJ2-5|TRBD2|-
CASSLGLAEEETQYF
TGTGCCAGCAGCTTGGGACTAGCGGAAGAAGAGACCCAGTACTTC
>TRBV10-3|TRBJ1-2|TRBD1|-
CAISARTGEEGYTF
TGTGCCATCAGCGCCAGGACAGGGGAGGAAGGCTACACCTTC
>TRBV7-2|TRBJ2-7|TRBD2|-
CASSRSGREYEQYF
TGTGCCAGCAGTAGAAGCGGGAGAGAGTACGAGCAGTACTTC
>TRBV6-2/TRBV6-3|TRBJ2-1|-|-
CASSRARQDEQFF
TGTGCCAGCAGCCGCGCTCGGCAGGATGAGCAGTTCTTC
>TRBV25-1|TRBJ2-7|-|-
CASSEIGEGRYEQYF
TGTGCCAGCAGTGAAATCGGTGAGGGCAGGTACGAGCAGTACTTC
>TRBV2|TRBJ1-3|-|few
CASSPAGNTIYF
TGTGCCAGCAGTCCGGCTGGAAACACCATATATTTT
>TRBV24-1|TRBJ2-7|-|-
CARRLGRNIGEQYF
TGTGCCAGACGACTGGGGAGGAACATCGGCGAGCAGTACTTC
>TRBV2|TRBJ2-1|TRBD2|-
CASRGLAGIYNEQFF
TGTGCCAGCAGGGGACTAGCGGGCATCTACAATGAGCAGTTCTTC
>TRBV20-1|TRBJ1-2|-|-
CSASRPTGYTF
TGCAGTGCTAGCAGGCCGACGGGCTACACCTTC
>TRBV2|TRBJ2-7|-|-
CASSESWDFRNEQYF
TGTGCCAGCAGTGAATCCTGGGACTTCAGGAACGAGCAGTACTTC
>TRBV30|TRBJ2-7|-|-
CAWSGGGRGTYEQYF
TGTGCCTGGAGTGGGGGAGGTAGGGGCACGTACGAGCAGTACTTC
>TRBV6-2/TRBV6-3|TRBJ1-6|-|-
CASSYKGVYNSPLHF
TGTGCCAGCAGTTACAAGGGGGTTTATAATTCACCCCTCCACTTT
>TRBV20-1|TRBJ1-2|-|-
CSASTGNYGYTF
TGCAGTGCTAGTACAGGGAACTATGGCTACACCTTC
>TRBV5-1|TRBJ1-3|TRBD1|-
CASSSGGSGNTIYF
TGCGCCAGCAGCTCAGGGGGCTCTGGAAACACCATATATTTT
>TRBV10-3|TRBJ2-7|TRBD1|-
CASSGTGDGEQYF
TGTGCCAGCTCCGGGACAGGGGATGGCGAGCAGTACTTC
>TRBV29-1|TRBJ2-1|-|-
CSVEATSRSYNEQFF
TGCAGCGTTGAAGCGACTAGTCGCTCCTACAATGAGCAGTTCTTC
>TRBV9|TRBJ2-5|-|-
CASSFDGWEETQYF
TGTGCCAGCAGCTTCGATGGGTGGGAGGAGACCCAGTACTTC
>TRBV18|TRBJ1-1|-|-
CASSPPSGREAFF
TGTGCCAGCTCACCACCGTCGGGTAGAGAAGCTTTCTTT
>TRBV4-1|TRBJ2-1|TRBD2|-
CASSQLPGLAIGWEQFF
TGCGCCAGCAGCCAGCTTCCGGGACTAGCAATCGGTTGGGAGCAGTTCTTC
>TRBV5-6|TRBJ2-7|TRBD2|once
CASSPALPGLAAYEQYF
TGTGCCAGCAGCCCTGCATTACCGGGACTAGCGGCCTACGAGCAGTACTTC
>TRBV9|TRBJ2-1|-|-
CASSPHQGFLVEQFF
TGTGCCAGCAGCCCCCATCAGGGTTTTTTAGTTGAGCAGTTCTTC
>TRBV27|TRBJ2-7|TRBD1|-
CASGSRQGDYEQYF
TGTGCCAGCGGTAGCAGACAGGGGGACTACGAGCAGTACTTC
>TRBV6-2/TRBV6-3|TRBJ2-7|TRBD2|few
CASSNLAGESYEQYF
TGTGCCAGCAGCAACTTAGCGGGAGAATCCTACGAGCAGTACTTC
>TRBV24-1|TRBJ2-1|TRBD2|-
CATSGREGRNEQFF
TGTGCCACCAGTGGCCGGGAGGGTAGGAATGAGCAGTTCTTC
>TRBV20-1|TRBJ2-7|TRBD2|-
CSAAGDYEQYF
TGCAGTGCCGCGGGGGACTACGAGCAGTACTTC
>TRBV9|TRBJ2-1|TRBD2|-
CASGGAGGPDNEQFF
TGTGCCAGCGGAGGAGCGGGAGGGCCCGACAATGAGCAGTTCTTC
>TRBV15|TRBJ2-7|TRBD1|-
CATRRDRGVEQYF
TGTGCCACCAGAAGGGACAGGGGGGTCGAGCAGTACTTC
>TRBV27|TRBJ2-2|TRBD2|few
CASSSPRTSGSRATGELFF
TGTGCCAGCAGTTCGCCACGGACTAGCGGGAGTAGAGCCACTGGGGAGCTGTTTTTT
>TRBV10-1|TRBJ2-7|TRBD1|-
CASSDGTGGSSYEQYF
TGCGCCAGCAGTGATGGGACAGGGGGTAGTTCCTACGAGCAGTACTTC
>TRBV18|TRBJ1-1|TRBD1|-
CASSPDRLNTEAFF
TGTGCCAGCTCACCGGACAGGCTGAACACTGAAGCTTTCTTT
>TRBV5-6|TRBJ2-2|-|-
CASSYTSGGPGTGELFF
TGTGCCAGCAGCTATACGTCAGGGGGGCCGGGAACCGGGGAGCTGTTTTTT
>TRBV9|TRBJ2-7|-|-
CASSPAGSYEQYF
TGTGCCAGCAGCCCGGCGGGCTCCTACGAGCAGTACTTC
>TRBV19|TRBJ2-2|-|-
CASSVSGYTGELFF
TGTGCCAGTAGTGTCTCGGGGTACACCGGGGAGCTGTTTTTT
>TRBV30|TRBJ1-3|TRBD1|few
CAWSVRRGLGNTIYF
TGTGCCTGGAGTGTAAGGAGGGGGCTTGGAAACACCATATATTTT
>TRBV19|TRBJ1-1|TRBD1|-
CASTLRGQGWTEAFF
TGTGCCAGTACCCTAAGGGGGCAGGGGTGGACTGAAGCTTTCTTT
>TRBV5-4|TRBJ2-5|-|-
CASSLGPGSQETQYF
TGTGCCAGCAGTTTAGGACCCGGGAGCCAAGAGACCCAGTACTTC
>TRBV24-1|TRBJ2-7|-|-
CATSRGPGDYEQYF
TGTGCCACCAGCCGTGGACCGGGAGACTACGAGCAGTACTTC
>TRBV4-1|TRBJ1-2|TRBD1|-
CASSQPLQGAYGYTF
TGCGCCAGCAGCCAACCTTTACAGGGGGCCTATGGCTACACCTTC
>TRBV6-5|TRBJ2-5|-|-
CASVYLGVQETQYF
TGTGCCAGCGTCTACCTAGGGGTCCAAGAGACCCAGTACTTC